Sequencing of this T cell receptor (beta chain) was carried out in a study of OX40 agonist ivuxolimab in advanced cancers. V lost 9 bases, J lost 2 bases, and 7 bases stayed unmatched. Germline lookup yields CDR1 SNHLY and CDR2 FYNNEI. The CDR3 spans 13 residues. Here immunoSEQ multiplex PCR was the method, and the copy in TCRdb shows in-frame clones only, minus some. This table has 61,000 or so clones, 84% appearing once. This chain joins TRBV2 and TRBJ2-7, with 7 bases lining up with TRBD2. The source of this sequence is an adult with an advanced solid tumor such as melanoma, head and neck, liver or kidney cancer. The input for sequencing was CD4+ or CD8+ T cells sorted from blood, taken in a trial of the OX40 agonist ivuxolimab. CDR3 residues: CASNRGEAYEQYF. In DNA form, the CDR3 reads TGTGCCAGTAACCGGGGGGAAGCCTACGAGCAGTACTTC. The whole variable domain, remainder taken from reference TRBV2 and TRBJ2-7, is EPEVTQTPSHQVTQMGQEVILRCVPISNHLYFYWYRQILGQKVEFLVSFYNNEISEKSEIFDDQFSVERPDGSNFTLKIRSTKLEDSAMYFCASNRGEAYEQYFGPGTRLTVT.